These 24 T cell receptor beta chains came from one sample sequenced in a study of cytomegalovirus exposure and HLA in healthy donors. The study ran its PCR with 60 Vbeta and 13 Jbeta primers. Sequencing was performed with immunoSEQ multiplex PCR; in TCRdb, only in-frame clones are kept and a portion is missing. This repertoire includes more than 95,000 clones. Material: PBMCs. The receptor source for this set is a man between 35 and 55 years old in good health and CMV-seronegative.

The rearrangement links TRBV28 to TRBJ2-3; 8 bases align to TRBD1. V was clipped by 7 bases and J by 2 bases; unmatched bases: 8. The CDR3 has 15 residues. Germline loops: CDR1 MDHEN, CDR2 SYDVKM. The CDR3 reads CASIPRDRHTDTQYF. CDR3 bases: TGTGCCAGCATCCCCCGGGACAGGCACACAGATACGCAGTATTTT.

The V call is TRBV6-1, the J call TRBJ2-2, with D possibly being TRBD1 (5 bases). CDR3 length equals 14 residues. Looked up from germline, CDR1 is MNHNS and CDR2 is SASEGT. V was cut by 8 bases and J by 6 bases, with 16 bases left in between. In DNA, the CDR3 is TGTGCCAGCCTCCAGGGCGGTGGGTCCGGGGAGCTGTTTTTT. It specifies CASLQGGGSGELFF.

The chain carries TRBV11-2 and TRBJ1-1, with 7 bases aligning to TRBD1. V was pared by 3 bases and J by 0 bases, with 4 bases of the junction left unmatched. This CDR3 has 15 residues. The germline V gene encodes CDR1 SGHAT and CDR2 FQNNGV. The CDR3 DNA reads TGTGCCAGCAGCTTCACAGGGGCGATGAACACTGAAGCTTTCTTT. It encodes CASSFTGAMNTEAFF.

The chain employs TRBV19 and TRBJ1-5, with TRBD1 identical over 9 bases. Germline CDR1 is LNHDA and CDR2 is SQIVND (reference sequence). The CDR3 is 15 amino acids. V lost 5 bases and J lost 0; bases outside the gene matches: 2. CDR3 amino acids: CASSWTGASNQPQHF. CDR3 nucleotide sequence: TGTGCCAGTAGTTGGACAGGGGCTAGCAATCAGCCCCAGCATTTT.

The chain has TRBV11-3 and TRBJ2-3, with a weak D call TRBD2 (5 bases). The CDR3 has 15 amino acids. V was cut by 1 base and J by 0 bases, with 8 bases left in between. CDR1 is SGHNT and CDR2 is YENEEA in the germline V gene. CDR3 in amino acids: CASSLGRVSTDTQYF. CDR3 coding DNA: TGTGCCAGCAGCTTAGGGCGGGTTAGCACAGATACGCAGTATTTT.

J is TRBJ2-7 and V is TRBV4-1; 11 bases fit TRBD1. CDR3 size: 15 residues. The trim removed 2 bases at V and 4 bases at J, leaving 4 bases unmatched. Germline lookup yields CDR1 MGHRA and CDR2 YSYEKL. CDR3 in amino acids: CASSQRTGGVYEQYF. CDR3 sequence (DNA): TGCGCCAGCAGCCAACGGACAGGGGGCGTATACGAGCAGTACTTC.

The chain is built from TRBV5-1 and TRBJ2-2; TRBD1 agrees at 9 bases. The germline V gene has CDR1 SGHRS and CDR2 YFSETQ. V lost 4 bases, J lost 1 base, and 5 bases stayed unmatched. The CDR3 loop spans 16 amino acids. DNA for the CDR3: TGCGCCAGCAGCCTGGGGGGACAGGGGAACACCGGGGAGCTGTTTTTT. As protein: CASSLGGQGNTGELFF.

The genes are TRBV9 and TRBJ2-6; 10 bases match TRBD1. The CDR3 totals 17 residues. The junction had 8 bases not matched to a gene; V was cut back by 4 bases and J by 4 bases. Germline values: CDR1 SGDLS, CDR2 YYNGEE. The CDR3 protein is CASSPRDRGDGANVLTF. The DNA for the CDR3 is TGTGCCAGCAGCCCCCGGGACAGGGGAGACGGGGCCAACGTCCTGACTTTC.

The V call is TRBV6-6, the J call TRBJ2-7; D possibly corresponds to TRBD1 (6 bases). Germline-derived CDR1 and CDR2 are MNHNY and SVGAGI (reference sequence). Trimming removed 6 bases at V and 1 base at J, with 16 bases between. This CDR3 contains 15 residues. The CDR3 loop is CASRPGQLKSYEQYF. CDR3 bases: TGTGCCAGCAGGCCAGGACAGTTGAAATCCTACGAGCAGTACTTC.

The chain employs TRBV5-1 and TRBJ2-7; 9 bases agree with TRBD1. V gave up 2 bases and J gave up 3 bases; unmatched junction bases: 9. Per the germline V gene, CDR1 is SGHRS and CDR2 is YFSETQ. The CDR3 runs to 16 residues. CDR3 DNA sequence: TGCGCCAGCAGCTTATTTTCGGGACAGGGCTTCTACGAGCAGTACTTC. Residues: CASSLFSGQGFYEQYF. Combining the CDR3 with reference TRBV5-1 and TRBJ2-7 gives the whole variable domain KAGVTQTPRYLIKTRGQQVTLSCSPISGHRSVSWYQQTPGQGLQFLFEYFSETQRNKGNFPGRFSGRQFSNSRSEMNVSTLELGDSALYLCASSLFSGQGFYEQYFGPGTRLTVT.

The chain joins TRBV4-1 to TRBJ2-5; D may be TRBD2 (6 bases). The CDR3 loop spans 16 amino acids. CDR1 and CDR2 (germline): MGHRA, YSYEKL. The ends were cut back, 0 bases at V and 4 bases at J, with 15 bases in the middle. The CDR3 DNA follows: TGCGCCAGCAGCCAAGATTTGGGCGGGGCGGGAGAGACCCAGTACTTC. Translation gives CASSQDLGGAGETQYF.

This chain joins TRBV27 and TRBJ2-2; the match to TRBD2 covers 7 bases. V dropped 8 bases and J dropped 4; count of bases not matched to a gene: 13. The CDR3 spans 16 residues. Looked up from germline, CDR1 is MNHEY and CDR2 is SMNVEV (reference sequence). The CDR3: CASRSLGGRGTGELFF. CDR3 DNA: TGTGCCAGCCGCTCCCTGGGAGGGAGGGGCACCGGGGAGCTGTTTTTT.

The CDR3 DNA sequence: TGTGCCAGTGCCCTCCGTACTGGGGACTGGGGTCAGCCCCAGCATTTT. The encoded protein is CASALRTGDWGQPQHF. V gene TRBV2 combines with J gene TRBJ1-5; D might be TRBD1 (5 bases). Between the trimmed V and J ends, which lost 9 bases and 6 bases, there was a span of 24 bases. From germline, CDR1 is SNHLY and CDR2 FYNNEI. The CDR3 is 16 residues long. The whole variable domain, remainder taken from reference TRBV2 and TRBJ1-5, is EPEVTQTPSHQVTQMGQEVILRCVPISNHLYFYWYRQILGQKVEFLVSFYNNEISEKSEIFDDQFSVERPDGSNFTLKIRSTKLEDSAMYFCASALRTGDWGQPQHFGDGTRLSIL.

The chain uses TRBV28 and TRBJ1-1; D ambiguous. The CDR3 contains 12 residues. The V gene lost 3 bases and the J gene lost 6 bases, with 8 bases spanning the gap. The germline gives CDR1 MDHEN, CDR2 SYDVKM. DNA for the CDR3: TGTGCCAGCAGTTTCCCGGGATCTGAAGCTTTCTTT. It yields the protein CASSFPGSEAFF.

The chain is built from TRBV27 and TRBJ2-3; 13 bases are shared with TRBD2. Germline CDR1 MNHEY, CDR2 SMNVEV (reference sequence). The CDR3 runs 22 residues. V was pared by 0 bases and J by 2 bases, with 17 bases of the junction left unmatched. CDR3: CASSLSSLSPTTSGRFTDTQYF. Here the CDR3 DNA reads TGTGCCAGCAGTTTATCATCCCTTTCCCCTACGACTAGCGGGAGGTTCACAGATACGCAGTATTTT.

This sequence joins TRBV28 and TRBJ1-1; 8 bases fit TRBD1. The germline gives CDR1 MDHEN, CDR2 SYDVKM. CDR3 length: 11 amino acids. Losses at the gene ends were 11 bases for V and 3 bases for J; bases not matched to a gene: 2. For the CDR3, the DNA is TGTGCCCACAGGGGGGACACTGAAGCTTTCTTT. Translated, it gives CAHRGDTEAFF. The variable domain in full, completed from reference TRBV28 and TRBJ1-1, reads DVKVTQSSRYLVKRTGEKVFLECVQDMDHENMFWYRQDPGLGLRLIYFSYDVKMKEKGDIPEGYSVSREKKERFSLILESASTNQTSMYLCAHRGDTEAFFGQGTRLTVV.

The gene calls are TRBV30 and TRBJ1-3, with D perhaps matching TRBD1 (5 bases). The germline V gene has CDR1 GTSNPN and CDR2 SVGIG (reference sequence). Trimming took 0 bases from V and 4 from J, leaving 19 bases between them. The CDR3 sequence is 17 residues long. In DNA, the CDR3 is TGTGCCTGGAGTGTATCAGTGGGGGGGTTGGAAGGAAACACCATATATTTT. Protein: CAWSVSVGGLEGNTIYF.

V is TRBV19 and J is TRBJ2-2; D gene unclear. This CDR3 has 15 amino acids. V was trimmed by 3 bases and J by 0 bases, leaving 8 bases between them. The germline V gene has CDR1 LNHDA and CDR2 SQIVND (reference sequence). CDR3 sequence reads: CASSIGSSNTGELFF. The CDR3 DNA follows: TGTGCCAGTAGTATCGGTTCCTCGAACACCGGGGAGCTGTTTTTT.

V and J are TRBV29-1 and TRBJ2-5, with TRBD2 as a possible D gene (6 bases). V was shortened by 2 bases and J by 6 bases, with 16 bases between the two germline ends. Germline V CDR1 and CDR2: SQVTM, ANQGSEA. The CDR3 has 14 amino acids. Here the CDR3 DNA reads TGCAGCGTTGAAAGGTCGGGGGTCCATAAGACCCAGTACTTC. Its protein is CSVERSGVHKTQYF.

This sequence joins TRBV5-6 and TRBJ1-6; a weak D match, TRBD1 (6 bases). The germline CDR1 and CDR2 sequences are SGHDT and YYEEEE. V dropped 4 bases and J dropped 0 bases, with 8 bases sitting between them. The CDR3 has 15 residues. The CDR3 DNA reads TGTGCCAGCAGCGGACAGAGCTCCTATAATTCACCCCTCCACTTT. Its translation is CASSGQSSYNSPLHF.

The DNA for the CDR3 is TGTGCCAGCGGGGGATCTAGCGGGAGTTTAGATACGCAGTATTTT. Its protein product is CASGGSSGSLDTQYF. The chain joins TRBV11-3 to TRBJ2-3, with 10 bases that match TRBD2. V was pared by 8 bases and J by 5 bases, with 10 bases of the junction left unmatched. The CDR3 has 15 amino acids. Germline V CDR1 and CDR2: SGHNT, YENEEA.

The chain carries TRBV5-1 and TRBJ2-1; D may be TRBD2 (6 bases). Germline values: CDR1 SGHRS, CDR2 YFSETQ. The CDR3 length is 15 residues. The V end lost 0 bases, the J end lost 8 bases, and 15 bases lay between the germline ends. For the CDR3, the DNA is TGCGCCAGCAGCTTGGAGGCGGGGAAGCAGGATGAGCAGTTCTTC. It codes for CASSLEAGKQDEQFF.

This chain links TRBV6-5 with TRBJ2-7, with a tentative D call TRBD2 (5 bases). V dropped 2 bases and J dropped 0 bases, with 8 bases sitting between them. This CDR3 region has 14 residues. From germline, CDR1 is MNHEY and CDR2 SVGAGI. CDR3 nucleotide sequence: TGTGCCAGCAGTTACAGGACTGGCTCCTACGAGCAGTACTTC. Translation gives CASSYRTGSYEQYF.

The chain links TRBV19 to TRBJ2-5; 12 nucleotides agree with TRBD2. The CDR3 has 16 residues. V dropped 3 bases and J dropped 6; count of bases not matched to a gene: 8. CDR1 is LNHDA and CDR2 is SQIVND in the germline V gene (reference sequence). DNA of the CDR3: TGTGCCAGTAGTATCTCCCCTAGCGGGAGGGGTAAGACCCAGTACTTC. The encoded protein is CASSISPSGRGKTQYF.